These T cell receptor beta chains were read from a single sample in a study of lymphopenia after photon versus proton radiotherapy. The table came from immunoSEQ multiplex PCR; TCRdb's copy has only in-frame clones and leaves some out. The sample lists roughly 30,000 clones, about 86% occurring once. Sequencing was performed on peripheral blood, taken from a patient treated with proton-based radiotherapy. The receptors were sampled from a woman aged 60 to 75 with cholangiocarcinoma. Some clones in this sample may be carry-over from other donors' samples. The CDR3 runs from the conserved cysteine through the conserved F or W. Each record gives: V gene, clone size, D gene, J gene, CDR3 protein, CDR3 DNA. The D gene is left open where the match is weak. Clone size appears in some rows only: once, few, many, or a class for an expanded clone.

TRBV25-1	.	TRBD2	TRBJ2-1	CASNPGGADYYNEQFF	TGTGCCAGCAACCCGGGGGGGGCGGATTATTACAATGAGCAGTTCTTC
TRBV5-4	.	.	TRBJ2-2	CASSLVQGGTGELFF	TGTGCCAGCAGCTTGGTTCAGGGTGGGACCGGGGAGCTGTTTTTT
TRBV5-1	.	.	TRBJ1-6	CASSWAESGRSPLHF	TGCGCCAGCAGCTGGGCCGAGAGTGGCCGATCACCCCTCCACTTT
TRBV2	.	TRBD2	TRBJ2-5	CASSDGLAGGQETQYF	TGTGCCAGCAGTGATGGACTAGCGGGGGGCCAAGAGACCCAGTACTTC
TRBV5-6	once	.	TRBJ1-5	CASSLGDGYQPQHF	TGTGCCAGCAGCTTGGGGGACGGTTATCAGCCCCAGCATTTT
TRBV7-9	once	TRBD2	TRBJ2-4	CASSLDRTSGGWDIQYF	TGTGCCAGCAGCTTAGACCGGACTAGCGGGGGCTGGGACATTCAGTACTTC
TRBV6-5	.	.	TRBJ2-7	CASSSPKAYEQYF	TGTGCCAGCAGTTCCCCGAAGGCATACGAGCAGTACTTC
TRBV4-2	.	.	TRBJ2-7	CASSQDRAGVTYEQYF	TGTGCCAGCAGCCAAGATCGGGCAGGGGTGACCTACGAGCAGTACTTC
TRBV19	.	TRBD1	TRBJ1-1	CATQQGTAEAFF	TGTGCTACGCAACAGGGGACTGCTGAAGCTTTCTTT
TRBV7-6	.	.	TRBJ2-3	CASSFQDATQYF	TGTGCCAGCAGCTTTCAGGACGCTACGCAGTATTTT
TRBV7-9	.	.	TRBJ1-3	CASSSLGGADGNTIYF	TGTGCCAGCAGCTCTCTGGGGGGGGCTGATGGAAACACCATATATTTT
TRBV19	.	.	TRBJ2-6	CASKQSSGANVLTF	TGTGCCAGTAAACAGTCATCTGGGGCCAACGTCCTGACTTTC
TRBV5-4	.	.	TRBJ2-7	CASSFKTGSYEQYF	TGTGCCAGCAGCTTTAAGACTGGCTCCTACGAGCAGTACTTC
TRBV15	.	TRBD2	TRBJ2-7	CATSRDAGGPSYEQYF	TGTGCCACCAGCAGAGACGCGGGAGGGCCCTCCTACGAGCAGTACTTC
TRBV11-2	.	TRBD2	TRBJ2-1	CASSFTGTSGVLQQFF	TGTGCCAGCAGCTTTACCGGGACTAGCGGGGTTCTGCAGCAGTTCTTC
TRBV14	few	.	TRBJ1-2	CASSLSPGSGYTF	TGTGCCAGCAGCCTCTCACCAGGGAGTGGCTACACCTTC
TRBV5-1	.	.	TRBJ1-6	CASSGDSSSPLHF	TGCGCCAGCAGTGGAGACAGTTCCTCACCCCTCCACTTT
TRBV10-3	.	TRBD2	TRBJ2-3	CAISESRGGGTDTQYF	TGTGCCATCAGTGAGTCGCGCGGGGGGGGTACAGATACGCAGTATTTT
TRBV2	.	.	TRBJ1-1	CASIRNLENTEAFF	TGTGCCAGCATTCGTAACCTGGAGAACACTGAAGCTTTCTTT
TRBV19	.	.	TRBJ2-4	CASSISPEAKNIQYF	TGTGCCAGTAGTATAAGTCCAGAAGCCAAAAACATTCAGTACTTC
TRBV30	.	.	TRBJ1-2	CAWRGRGNYGYTF	TGTGCCTGGAGAGGGAGGGGCAACTATGGCTACACCTTC
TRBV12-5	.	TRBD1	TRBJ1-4	CASGLGDRGEKLFF	TGTGCTAGTGGTTTGGGGGACAGGGGTGAAAAACTGTTTTTT
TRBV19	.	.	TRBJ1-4	CASRLTASNEKLFF	TGTGCCAGTAGGCTGACAGCATCTAATGAAAAACTGTTTTTT
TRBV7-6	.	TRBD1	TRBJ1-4	CASSLNRGAGEKLFF	TGTGCCAGCAGCTTAAACAGGGGGGCGGGGGAAAAACTGTTTTTT
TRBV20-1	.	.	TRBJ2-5	CSARTMETQYF	TGCAGTGCTAGGACAATGGAGACCCAGTACTTC
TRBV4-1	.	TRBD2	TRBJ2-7	CASSQEFSGASRPEQYF	TGCGCCAGCAGCCAAGAATTTAGCGGGGCTTCTAGGCCCGAGCAGTACTTC
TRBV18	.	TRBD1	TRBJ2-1	CASSRNTGADEQFF	TGTGCCAGCTCGCGAAACACAGGGGCTGATGAGCAGTTCTTC
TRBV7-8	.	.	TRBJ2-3	CASSRDLSTDTQYF	TGTGCCAGCAGCCGAGACCTTAGCACAGATACGCAGTATTTT
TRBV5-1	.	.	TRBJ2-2	CASSYPGTANTGELFF	TGCGCCAGCAGCTACCCCGGGACCGCGAACACCGGGGAGCTGTTTTTT
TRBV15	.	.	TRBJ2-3	CATSRNTFVTDTQYF	TGTGCCACCAGCAGGAACACCTTTGTCACAGATACGCAGTATTTT
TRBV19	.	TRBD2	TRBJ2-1	CASSPRGLRGASSPSYNEQFF	TGTGCCAGTAGTCCCAGGGGCTTGCGGGGGGCCTCTTCTCCGTCCTACAATGAGCAGTTCTTC
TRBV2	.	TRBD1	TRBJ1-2	CASTGQQNYGYTF	TGTGCCAGCACGGGACAGCAGAACTATGGCTACACCTTC
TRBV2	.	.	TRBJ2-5	CASKGIQETQYF	TGTGCCAGCAAGGGGATCCAAGAGACCCAGTACTTC
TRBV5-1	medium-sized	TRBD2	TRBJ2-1	CASTPTSGGQGEQFF	TGCGCCAGCACCCCGACTAGCGGGGGTCAGGGGGAGCAGTTCTTC
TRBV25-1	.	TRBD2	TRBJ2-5	CASSGALMASGRETQYF	TGTGCCAGCAGTGGGGCCCTTATGGCTAGCGGGAGAGAGACCCAGTACTTC
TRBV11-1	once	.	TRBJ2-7	CASSLGGPGEQYF	TGTGCCAGCAGCTTAGGGGGCCCAGGAGAGCAGTACTTC
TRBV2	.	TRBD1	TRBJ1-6	CASSDGTGNSPLHF	TGTGCCAGCAGTGACGGGACAGGGAATTCACCCCTCCACTTT
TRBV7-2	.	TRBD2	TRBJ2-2	CASSTTSGGRTGELFF	TGTGCCAGCAGCACGACTAGCGGGGGGAGAACCGGGGAGCTGTTTTTT
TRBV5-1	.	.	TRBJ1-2	CASSSTANYGYTF	TGCGCCAGCAGCTCGACAGCTAACTATGGCTACACCTTC
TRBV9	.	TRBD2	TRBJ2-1	CASSVGGRANEQFF	TGTGCCAGCAGCGTGGGAGGGAGGGCCAATGAGCAGTTCTTC
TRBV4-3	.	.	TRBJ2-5	CASSQLGGQGTETETQYF	TGCGCCAGCAGCCAGTTAGGAGGTCAGGGCACTGAAACTGAGACCCAGTACTTC
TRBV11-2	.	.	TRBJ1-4	CASSAARAGEKLFF	TGTGCCAGCAGCGCCGCACGGGCGGGTGAAAAACTGTTTTTT
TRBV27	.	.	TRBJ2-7	CASSDRLNYEQYF	TGTGCCAGCAGCGACAGATTAAACTACGAGCAGTACTTC
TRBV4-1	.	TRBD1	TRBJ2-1	CASSQGALGTGVNNEQFF	TGCGCCAGCAGCCAAGGGGCCCTTGGGACAGGGGTAAACAATGAGCAGTTCTTC
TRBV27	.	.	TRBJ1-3	CASSPSQGPHIRASGNTIYF	TGTGCCAGCAGCCCTAGTCAAGGTCCCCATATAAGAGCGTCAGGAAACACCATATATTTT
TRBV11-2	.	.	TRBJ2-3	CASRPWGRTSTDTQYF	TGTGCCAGCAGACCCTGGGGGAGGACTAGCACAGATACGCAGTATTTT
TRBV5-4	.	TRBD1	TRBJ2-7	CASRPGQGESYEQYF	TGTGCCAGCAGGCCCGGACAGGGAGAAAGCTACGAGCAGTACTTC
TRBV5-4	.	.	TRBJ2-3	CASSLPGKLTDTQYF	TGTGCCAGCAGCTTGCCTGGAAAACTCACAGATACGCAGTATTTT
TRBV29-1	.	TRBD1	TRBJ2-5	CSAARPPRTGTETQYF	TGCAGCGCCGCCCGTCCCCCACGGACAGGGACGGAGACCCAGTACTTC
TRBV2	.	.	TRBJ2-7	CAGQPDPPSGEQYF	TGTGCCGGACAACCGGACCCTCCTTCTGGAGAGCAGTACTTC
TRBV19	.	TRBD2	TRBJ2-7	CASSLSGGGAYEQYF	TGTGCCAGTAGTCTGTCGGGCGGGGGGGCCTACGAGCAGTACTTC
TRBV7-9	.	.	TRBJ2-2	CASSLDLNSGELFF	TGTGCCAGCAGCTTAGATCTAAACTCCGGGGAGCTGTTTTTT
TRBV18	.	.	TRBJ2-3	CASSTRQGLDSDTQYF	TGTGCCAGCTCCACCCGCCAGGGGTTGGATTCAGATACGCAGTATTTT
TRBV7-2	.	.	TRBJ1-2	CASSLDRQGYGYTF	TGTGCCAGCAGCTTAGATCGGCAGGGCTATGGCTACACCTTC
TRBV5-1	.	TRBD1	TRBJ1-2	CASSPNRDRGFRGYTF	TGCGCCAGCAGCCCGAACCGGGACAGGGGATTCCGTGGCTACACCTTC
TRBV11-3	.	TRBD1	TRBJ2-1	CASSPGQTYNEQFF	TGTGCCAGCAGCCCGGGACAGACCTACAATGAGCAGTTCTTC
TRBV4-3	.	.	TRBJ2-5	CASSQDRGAGGFETQYF	TGCGCCAGCAGCCAAGATCGGGGGGCAGGGGGCTTCGAGACCCAGTACTTC
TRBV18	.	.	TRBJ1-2	CASSPVSSYGYTF	TGTGCCAGCTCACCGGTCTCGAGCTATGGCTACACCTTC
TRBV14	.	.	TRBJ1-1	CASSQESLRWSTGMNTEAFF	TGTGCCAGCAGCCAAGAATCCTTGAGATGGTCTACAGGGATGAACACTGAAGCTTTCTTT
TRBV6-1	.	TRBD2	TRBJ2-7	CASHSGGRPYEQYF	TGTGCCAGCCATAGCGGGGGGCGACCCTACGAGCAGTACTTC